Listed below are T cell receptor beta chains from one sample, sequenced in a study of human T cells and chemical hapten exposure. TCRdb fed the RACE reads into MiXCR, producing one record per CDR3 protein. The table shows under 50,000 distinct CDR3 sequences, with about 7.4% occurring only once. The sample was whole blood, taken in connection with sensitization to the hapten diphenylcyclopropenone (DPC). The receptors stem from a woman aged 50 to 65 with alopecia areata. Some clones in this sample may be carry-over from other donors' samples. Both conserved end residues are part of each CDR3. The D gene is left open where the match is weak. Not all rows give a size; the values are once, few, many and, for expanded clones, a class.

DNA	CDR3	D	size	V	J
TGTGCCAGCAGCGCATGGACTAGCGTCGATGCCGGGGAGCTGTTTTTT	CASSAWTSVDAGELFF	TRBD2	many	TRBV11-3	TRBJ2-2
TGTGCCATCAGAGGACACGGGGGCAAATACGAGCAGTACTTC	CAIRGHGGKYEQYF	.	few	TRBV10-3	TRBJ2-7
TGCGCCAGCAGCCGGACTAGCGGGACCTACAATGAGCAGTTCTTC	CASSRTSGTYNEQFF	TRBD2	many	TRBV5-1	TRBJ2-1
TGTGCCAGCAGCGCCGCGACAGACCGTCCTAGGTATGGCTACACCTTC	CASSAATDRPRYGYTF	.	many	TRBV9	TRBJ1-2
TGTGCCAGCAGAAGGGGTGGCACCGGGGAGCTGTTTTTT	CASRRGGTGELFF	.	few	TRBV3-1	TRBJ2-2
TGTGCCAGCAGCGAAGGGACTAGCGGGAGGGTTGAGCAGTACTTC	CASSEGTSGRVEQYF	TRBD2	few	TRBV7-2	TRBJ2-7
TGTGCCAGCAGCCCTGAAGAGACCCAGTACTTC	CASSPEETQYF	.	many	TRBV11-2	TRBJ2-5
TGCGCCAGCAGCCAACAACTAGAAGGGGCTAGGACCTACGAGCAGTACTTC	CASSQQLEGARTYEQYF	.	.	TRBV4-1	TRBJ2-7
TGTGCCAGTAGTAGCACCGGGACAGGGTTTGGCAAAAACATTCAGTACTTC	CASSSTGTGFGKNIQYF	TRBD1	many	TRBV19	TRBJ2-4
TGTGCCAGCAGCCAAAGCGGGAGTCACGGAGATACGCAGTATTTT	CASSQSGSHGDTQYF	TRBD2	.	TRBV6-5	TRBJ2-3